These T cell receptor beta chains were read from a single sample in a study of OX40 agonist ivuxolimab in advanced cancers. Profiling relied on immunoSEQ multiplex PCR, and the TCRdb table lists in-frame clones only, not all of them. The repertoire has 70,000 to 95,000 clones, roughly 94% of them found once; the top ten carry 2% to 3%. Sequencing used CD4+ or CD8+ T cells sorted from blood, obtained in a trial of the OX40 agonist ivuxolimab. Receptors originate from an adult with an advanced solid tumor such as melanoma, head and neck, liver or kidney cancer. Each CDR3 is given with its conserved first and last residue. The D gene is left open where the match is weak. Expanded clones get a size class; other rows say once, few or many, or leave the size out.

CDR3aa	CDR3nt	j_gene	d_gene	v_gene	abundance
CASSLEVAGVDEQFF	TGCGCCAGCAGCTTGGAGGTAGCGGGAGTCGATGAGCAGTTCTTC	TRBJ2-1	TRBD2	TRBV5-1	once
CASGLRTGYEQYF	TGTGCTAGTGGTTTGCGTACAGGTTACGAGCAGTACTTC	TRBJ2-7	NA	TRBV12-5	NA
CATTSYPTEAFF	TGTGCCACCACCAGCTATCCGACTGAAGCTTTCTTT	TRBJ1-1	NA	TRBV15	NA
CASSLGQGVGNGYTF	TGTGCCAGCAGTTTAGGACAGGGGGTCGGAAATGGCTACACCTTC	TRBJ1-2	TRBD1	TRBV27	once
CASSAGQNTEAFF	TGTGCCAGCAGCGCCGGGCAGAACACTGAAGCTTTCTTT	TRBJ1-1	NA	TRBV9	NA
CARTDRAYGYTF	TGTGCCCGGACAGACAGGGCCTATGGCTACACCTTC	TRBJ1-2	TRBD1	TRBV30	NA
CASSLYFSSYNEQFF	TGTGCCAGCAGTCTTTACTTTAGCTCCTACAATGAGCAGTTCTTC	TRBJ2-1	NA	TRBV27	NA
CASSSHSYEQYF	TGTGCCAGCAGTTCACACTCCTACGAGCAGTACTTC	TRBJ2-7	NA	TRBV6-6	NA
CASSARGATGNTIYF	TGCGCCAGCAGCGCCAGGGGAGCTACTGGAAACACCATATATTTT	TRBJ1-3	NA	TRBV5-1	NA
CSVDRDSHNEQFF	TGCAGCGTTGATCGGGATTCGCACAATGAGCAGTTCTTC	TRBJ2-1	NA	TRBV29-1	NA
CASSPERQGRTF	TGCGCCAGCAGCCCCGAACGACAGGGAAGAACCTTC	TRBJ1-2	TRBD1	TRBV4-1	NA
CASSPEDRIYNEQFF	TGCGCCAGCAGCCCCGAGGACAGGATCTACAATGAGCAGTTCTTC	TRBJ2-1	TRBD1	TRBV4-1	NA
CASRPGQGANEQFF	TGCGCCAGCAGACCGGGACAGGGGGCTAATGAGCAGTTCTTC	TRBJ2-1	TRBD1	TRBV5-1	NA
CASSLGAPLAKNIQYF	TGTGCCAGCAGCTTAGGGGCCCCTTTAGCCAAAAACATTCAGTACTTC	TRBJ2-4	NA	TRBV5-6	once
CASRPDKFYGYTF	TGTGCCAGCCGCCCGGACAAATTCTATGGCTACACCTTC	TRBJ1-2	NA	TRBV6-5	once
CASSIEIQGARNHEQFF	TGTGCCAGTAGTATAGAAATACAGGGGGCGCGGAACCATGAGCAGTTCTTC	TRBJ2-1	TRBD1	TRBV19	once
CASSFGTGKYEQYF	TGCGCCAGCAGCTTTGGGACAGGGAAATACGAGCAGTACTTC	TRBJ2-7	TRBD1	TRBV4-1	NA
CASSFGRGGYEQYF	TGTGCCAGCAGTTTCGGGCGGGGGGGTTACGAGCAGTACTTC	TRBJ2-7	TRBD2	TRBV28	NA
CASSPGTGQNIQYF	TGTGCCAGCAGCCCGGGGACAGGGCAAAACATTCAGTACTTC	TRBJ2-4	TRBD1	TRBV5-4	NA
CASSQAPGSPLHF	TGCGCCAGCAGCCAGGCCCCGGGCTCACCCCTCCACTTT	TRBJ1-6	NA	TRBV4-1	NA
CASSFGGVYNEQFF	TGTGCCAGCAGCTTTGGCGGGGTTTACAATGAGCAGTTCTTC	TRBJ2-1	NA	TRBV7-8	NA
CSVGGGSGVQETQYF	TGCAGCGTTGGGGGAGGTTCAGGGGTACAAGAGACCCAGTACTTC	TRBJ2-5	NA	TRBV29-1	NA
CASSRGVGVYEQYF	TGTGCCAGCTCCAGGGGAGTAGGGGTCTACGAGCAGTACTTC	TRBJ2-7	NA	TRBV5-6	NA
CASSLDPGNTIYF	TGTGCCAGCAGCTTAGATCCTGGAAACACCATATATTTT	TRBJ1-3	NA	TRBV11-3	NA
CATSTGEQYF	TGTGCCACCTCTACGGGCGAGCAGTACTTC	TRBJ2-7	NA	TRBV6-6	NA
CASKVAGEAFF	TGTGCCAGCAAAGTGGCAGGTGAAGCTTTCTTT	TRBJ1-1	NA	TRBV27	few
CASSSGTGPEEQYF	TGTGCCAGCAGCTCCGGGACAGGTCCGGAAGAGCAGTACTTC	TRBJ2-7	TRBD1	TRBV7-6	NA